These 24 T cell receptor beta chains share one sample of origin, sequenced in a study of naive and memory T cell subsets. The beta constant-region primer was an equimolar mix of two oligonucleotides covering TRBC1 and TRBC2. TCRdb independently ran MiXCR on the UMI-ligation and nested PCR reads; one entry per CDR3 protein. The sample holds tens of thousands of distinct CDR3 sequences, around 13% seen once. Sequenced material: central memory CD4+ T cells from blood. These receptors were taken from a human donor in good health.

V gene TRBV18 combines with J gene TRBJ1-1; no definite D call. Germline CDR1 is KGHSH and CDR2 is LQKENI. V lost 6 bases and J 6 bases, leaving 14 bases between the germline ends. This CDR3 has 13 amino acids. The CDR3 region has the DNA TGTGCCAGCTCCACGGTTCCAAGTTCTGAAGCTTTCTTT. It codes for CASSTVPSSEAFF.

In this sample, this clonotype turned up a few times. J is TRBJ1-5 and V is TRBV18; D not certain. The CDR3 totals 15 residues. The germline CDR1 and CDR2 sequences are KGHSH and LQKENI. The V end lost 3 bases, the J end lost 6 bases, and 15 bases lay between the germline ends. CDR3 nucleotide sequence: TGTGCCAGCTCACCCACCGGAGATAGAGGTCAGCCCCAGCATTTT. This gives the protein CASSPTGDRGQPQHF.

The chain combines TRBV12-3 or TRBV12-4 with TRBJ2-1; D is possibly TRBD1 or TRBD2 (5 bases each). The CDR3 runs 15 residues. The V gene lost 2 bases and the J gene lost 9 bases, with 17 bases spanning the gap. CDR3: CASSLMGEYVAEQFF. CDR3 nucleotides: TGTGCCAGCAGTTTAATGGGGGAGTATGTGGCTGAGCAGTTCTTC.

This clonotype was counted many times. Written as DNA, the CDR3 is TGTGCCAGCAGCTTAATTTCAGGGGGCACTGAAGCTTTCTTT. As protein: CASSLISGGTEAFF. The chain employs TRBV7-8 and TRBJ1-1; 7 bases fit TRBD1. CDR3 length: 14 amino acids. V lost 2 bases, J lost 4 bases, and 4 bases stayed unmatched. CDR1 SGHVS and CDR2 FQNEAQ come from the germline V gene.

This clonotype was observed a handful of times. The rearrangement uses TRBV7-2 and TRBJ2-1; 8 nucleotides match TRBD1. The germline CDR1 and CDR2 sequences are SGHTA and FQGNSA. The CDR3 sequence is 15 residues long. J was trimmed by 8 bases and V by 1 base; bases with no gene match: 7. The CDR3 loop is CASSLEVSRGHEQFF. DNA for the CDR3: TGTGCCAGCAGCTTAGAAGTGTCCAGGGGGCATGAGCAGTTCTTC.

This chain connects TRBV7-2 to TRBJ2-4; the match to TRBD1 covers 8 bases. Germline V gives CDR1 SGHTA, CDR2 FQGNSA. The CDR3 spans 14 residues. V gave up 5 bases and J gave up 9 bases; unmatched junction bases: 9. CDR3 bases: TGTGCCAGCAGCAGCTCTAGGACAGGGAGCATTCAGTACTTC. As protein: CASSSSRTGSIQYF.

The V gene is TRBV27, the J gene TRBJ1-6, with D hard to call. Trimming left V 0 bases short and J 10 bases short, with 13 bases between. This CDR3 has 15 residues. Germline V CDR1 and CDR2: MNHEY, SMNVEV (reference sequence). CDR3 coding DNA: TGTGCCAGCAGTTTATCACGCGGGAGTATGTCACCCCTCCACTTT. It specifies CASSLSRGSMSPLHF.

This chain connects TRBV6-1 to TRBJ1-4; perhaps TRBD1 as D (6 bases). The CDR3 spans 15 residues. The germline gives CDR1 MNHNS, CDR2 SASEGT. V lost 4 bases and J 13 bases, leaving 22 bases between the germline ends. The CDR3 bases are TGTGCCAGCAGTGCGGACAGCTCACTACTCAGAGGACTGTTTTTT. Encoded protein: CASSADSSLLRGLFF.

The V and J genes are TRBV29-1 and TRBJ2-3; a possible D gene is TRBD1 (5 bases). Trimming took 4 bases from V and 2 from J, leaving 10 bases between them. The CDR3 extends over 13 amino acids. CDR1 is SQVTM and CDR2 is ANQGSEA in the germline V gene. CDR3 loop: CSVGRQITDTQYF. CDR3 sequence (DNA): TGCAGCGTTGGTCGACAGATCACAGATACGCAGTATTTT.

There are a few counts of this clonotype. The chain has TRBV5-1 and TRBJ2-7, with D perhaps being TRBD1 or TRBD2 (6 bases each). The V gene lost 4 bases and the J gene lost 3 bases, with 14 bases spanning the gap. The germline CDR1 and CDR2 sequences are SGHRS and YFSETQ. The CDR3 covers 14 residues. The CDR3: CASSLEGGLYEQYF. The CDR3 DNA follows: TGCGCCAGCAGCCTTGAGGGGGGCCTCTACGAGCAGTACTTC.

This chain connects TRBV20-1 to TRBJ2-1, with 9 bases fitting TRBD2. V lost 1 base and J lost 4; bases outside the gene matches: 8. CDR1 and CDR2 from the germline V gene are DFQATT and SNEGSKA (reference sequence). This CDR3 contains 16 residues. This chain's CDR3 is CSARGRGGRDYNEQFF. CDR3 bases: TGCAGTGCTAGAGGGCGGGGGGGGAGGGATTACAATGAGCAGTTCTTC.

Only a few counts were recorded for this clonotype. V usage is TRBV6-2 or TRBV6-3 and J usage is TRBJ2-3; TRBD2 might be the D (6 bases). This CDR3 is built from 16 residues. V was cut by 4 bases and J by 2 bases, with 16 bases left in between. CDR1 and CDR2 from the germline V gene are MNHEY and SVGEGT. The CDR3 DNA is TGTGCCAGCAGTTCATTAGCTGGAGGGCACACAGATACGCAGTATTTT. Translation: CASSSLAGGHTDTQYF.

The J gene is TRBJ1-1, the V gene TRBV7-2; 7 bases fit TRBD1. The length of the CDR3 is 13 residues. In germline, CDR1 is SGHTA, CDR2 FQGNSA. The junction had 3 bases not matched to a gene; V was cut back by 5 bases and J by 3 bases. DNA for the CDR3: TGTGCCAGCAGCCGACAGGGAGACACTGAAGCTTTCTTT. Encoded protein: CASSRQGDTEAFF. Using reference TRBV7-2 and TRBJ1-1 for the parts outside the CDR3, the full variable domain is GAGVSQSPSNKVTEKGKDVELRCDPISGHTALYWYRQSLGQGLEFLIYFQGNSAPDKSGLPSDRFSAERTGGSVSTLTIQRTQQEDSAVYLCASSRQGDTEAFFGQGTRLTVV.

In its sample, this clonotype was seen a few times. The J gene is TRBJ1-2, the V gene TRBV30, with D perhaps matching TRBD1 (5 bases). Trimming took off 3 bases at V and 0 bases at J, with 11 bases between the two ends. Germline V gene lookup returns CDR1 GTSNPN and CDR2 SVGIG (reference sequence). This CDR3 spans 14 amino acids. The CDR3, as DNA: TGTGCCTGGAGACGGGGGACGACTAACTATGGCTACACCTTC. It encodes CAWRRGTTNYGYTF.

This chain joins TRBV25-1 and TRBJ2-7; D gene unclear. Per the germline V gene, CDR1 is MGHDK and CDR2 is SYGVNS. The V gene lost 4 bases and the J gene lost 7 bases, with 20 bases spanning the gap. CDR3 length equals 15 residues. The CDR3 here is CASSGTESPSGEQYF. The CDR3 DNA sequence: TGTGCCAGCAGTGGGACCGAGAGCCCCTCGGGTGAGCAGTACTTC.

The V and J genes are TRBV7-2 and TRBJ1-4; D is possibly TRBD1 (5 bases). The CDR3 extends over 14 amino acids. Germline lookup yields CDR1 SGHTA and CDR2 FQGNSA. With 4 bases removed from V and 8 bases from J, the gap between germline ends came to 14 bases. The CDR3 DNA sequence: TGTGCCAGCAGCTCCTCCGGGACCATCGAAAAACTGTTTTTT. This codes for CASSSSGTIEKLFF.

The chain recombines TRBV5-4 with TRBJ2-1, with 8 bases matching TRBD1. V dropped 5 bases and J dropped 1; count of bases not matched to a gene: 8. Looked up from germline, CDR1 is SGHNT and CDR2 is YYREEE (reference sequence). This CDR3 region has 16 residues. The DNA for the CDR3 is TGTGCCAGCAGTCCCCAACAGGGGGGATCCTACAATGAGCAGTTCTTC. It encodes CASSPQQGGSYNEQFF.

This sequence joins TRBV20-1 and TRBJ2-1; D call uncertain. V was trimmed by 6 bases and J by 6 bases, leaving 12 bases between them. Germline-derived CDR1 and CDR2 are DFQATT and SNEGSKA (reference sequence). The CDR3 runs to 12 residues. CDR3 DNA sequence: TGCAGTGCGAACCCCTTCACCAATGAGCAGTTCTTC. Protein sequence: CSANPFTNEQFF.

The chain couples TRBV28 to TRBJ1-4, with TRBD1 matching 7 bases. The V segment lost 5 bases and the J segment 6 bases; nucleotides outside the gene matches: 6. CDR3 size: 14 residues. The germline V gene has CDR1 MDHEN and CDR2 SYDVKM. CDR3 in DNA: TGTGCCAGCAGTCGGGACAGACTAGATGAAAAACTGTTTTTT. It codes for CASSRDRLDEKLFF.

This clonotype was found a few times. DNA for the CDR3: TGCAGTGCTAGGGATATAGTCGCAGATACGCAGTATTTT. This sequence encodes CSARDIVADTQYF. The gene calls are TRBV20-1 and TRBJ2-3; no clear D gene. The CDR3 runs to 13 residues. Trimming took 3 bases from V and 4 from J, leaving 11 bases between them. Germline loops: CDR1 DFQATT, CDR2 SNEGSKA (reference sequence).

This clonotype occurred a few times. V usage is TRBV10-3 and J usage is TRBJ2-6; D remains unclear. V lost 3 bases and J 0 bases, leaving 3 bases between the germline ends. The V gene's germline CDR1 is ENHRY and CDR2 SYGVKD. The CDR3 totals 14 residues. The CDR3 DNA is TGTGCCATCAGTGAAGACTCTGGGGCCAACGTCCTGACTTTC. It is translated as CAISEDSGANVLTF.

This chain joins TRBV27 and TRBJ1-1; no reliable D call. CDR3 length: 15 residues. Germline V gene sequence: CDR1 MNHEY, CDR2 SMNVEV (reference sequence). Trimming took 4 bases from V and 1 from J, leaving 13 bases between them. The CDR3 region has the DNA TGTGCCAGCAGTTCCGGGAGGGATTGGAACACTGAAGCTTTCTTT. This gives the protein CASSSGRDWNTEAFF.

A few counts support this clonotype. The chain has TRBV24-1 and TRBJ2-3; no clear D. The CDR3 consists of 13 residues. V shed 7 bases and J shed 3 bases, with 10 bases lying between them. From germline, CDR1 is KGHDR and CDR2 SFDVKD. CDR3 in DNA: TGTGCCACCAGCGCTTCGATAACAGATACGCAGTATTTT. It encodes CATSASITDTQYF.

In this sample, this clonotype turned up many times. The J gene is TRBJ1-6, the V gene TRBV10-3, with D uncertain. The germline V and J ends were trimmed by 4 bases and 8 bases, with 9 bases remaining between them. Looked up from germline, CDR1 is ENHRY and CDR2 is SYGVKD. CDR3 size: 13 residues. The CDR3, as DNA: TGTGCCATCAGTGTCGACAAGGATTCACCCCTCCACTTT. Translation: CAISVDKDSPLHF.